The source of this T cell receptor (beta chain) is a study of T cells in Graves' hyperthyroidism and ophthalmopathy. Germline CDR1 and CDR2: DFQATT and SNEGSKA (reference sequence). The CDR3 spans 13 residues. This clonotype was recorded a few times. 10 ml of fresh peripheral blood supplied the PBMCs. Researchers amplified the TCR beta CDR3 regions from RNA transcripts. The HTBI primer set served for first-round RT-PCR of the TCR CDR3. Each CDR3 protein gets one entry after TCRdb re-called the multiplex PCR reads with MiXCR. The repertoire holds under 200,000 distinct CDR3 sequences, about a tenth seen once, with 22% in the top ten.

The chain recombines TRBV20-1 with TRBJ1-2, with a weak D call TRBD1 (5 bases). This TCR was recovered from a woman younger than 35 with Graves' hyperthyroidism that later progressed to Graves' ophthalmopathy. Sequenced: blood. This chain's CDR3 is CSSRASTNYGYTF. The CDR3 DNA reads as TGCAGCTCCAGGGCCTCCACTAACTATGGCTACACCTTC.